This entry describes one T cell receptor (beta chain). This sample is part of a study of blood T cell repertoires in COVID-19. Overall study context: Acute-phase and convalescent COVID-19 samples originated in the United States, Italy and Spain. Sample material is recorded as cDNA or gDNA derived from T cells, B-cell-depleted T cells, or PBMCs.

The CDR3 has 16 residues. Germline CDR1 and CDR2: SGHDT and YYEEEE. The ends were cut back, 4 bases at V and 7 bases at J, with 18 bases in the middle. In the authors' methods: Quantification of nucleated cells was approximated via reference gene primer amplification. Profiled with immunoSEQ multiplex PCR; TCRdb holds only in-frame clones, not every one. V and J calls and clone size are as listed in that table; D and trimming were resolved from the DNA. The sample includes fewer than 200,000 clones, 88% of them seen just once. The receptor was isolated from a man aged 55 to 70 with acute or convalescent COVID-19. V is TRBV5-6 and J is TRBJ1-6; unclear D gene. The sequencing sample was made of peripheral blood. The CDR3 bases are TGTGCCAGCAGCCGCTCCTTCGAACCGGGGAATTCACCCCTCCACTTT. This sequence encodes CASSRSFEPGNSPLHF.